The next 10 T cell receptor beta chains were all read from a single sample in a study of blood T cell repertoires in COVID-19. TCRdb keeps only in-frame clones here, not all; method: immunoSEQ multiplex PCR. The sample shows about 220,000 clones, roughly 84% of them seen only once. Sequencing was performed on peripheral blood. These receptors all stem from a man between 45 and 60 years old with active or convalescent COVID-19.

The CDR3 bases are TGTGCCACCAGTGATGTAGCGGGAGGTCGAGATACGCAGTATTTT. Its protein is CATSDVAGGRDTQYF. This rearrangement joins TRBV24-1 to TRBJ2-3, with 10 bases identical to TRBD2. CDR1 and CDR2 from the germline V gene are KGHDR and SFDVKD. The CDR3 consists of 15 residues. V shed 3 bases, J shed 5 bases, and the junction held 4 bases outside the gene matches.

This clone showed up just once. The chain combines TRBV19 with TRBJ1-5, with D possibly matching TRBD1 (6 bases). CDR1 and CDR2 (germline): LNHDA, SQIVND (reference sequence). The germline V and J ends were trimmed by 2 bases and 3 bases, with 11 bases remaining between them. The CDR3 is 15 residues long. In nucleotides, the CDR3 is TGTGCCAGTAGTATATTCGGGGGGCCCAATCAGCCCCAGCATTTT. Translation gives CASSIFGGPNQPQHF.

V is TRBV29-1 and J is TRBJ1-1; D may be TRBD1 (5 bases). This CDR3 spans 14 amino acids. V lost 0 bases to trimming and J lost 3 bases, with 11 bases between them. The V gene's germline CDR1 is SQVTM and CDR2 ANQGSEA. The CDR3 nucleotides are TGCAGCGTTGAAGACCCAGGGCCCTACACTGAAGCTTTCTTT. Protein product: CSVEDPGPYTEAFF.

The chain employs TRBV4-3 and TRBJ2-5; 9 bases are shared with TRBD2. The J segment lost 5 bases and the V segment lost 1 base, leaving 8 bases of the junction unmatched. CDR1 LGHNA and CDR2 YSLEER come from the germline V gene. CDR3 length: 16 amino acids. CDR3 DNA: TGCGCCAGCAGCCAAGGCCCCGCGACTAGCGGCGAGACCCAGTACTTC. It specifies CASSQGPATSGETQYF.

The chain joins TRBV18 to TRBJ2-1, with TRBD1 identical over 7 bases. V shed 6 bases and J 10 bases; nucleotides not matched to a gene: 6. The CDR3 covers 12 residues. Germline CDR1 is KGHSH and CDR2 is LQKENI. The CDR3 loop reads CASSPDRLEQFF. The CDR3 bases are TGTGCCAGCTCCCCGGACAGGCTCGAGCAGTTCTTC.

In its sample, this clone was seen many times. J is TRBJ2-7 and V is TRBV7-9; tentative D call: TRBD1 (6 bases). The CDR3 spans 14 residues. V lost 5 bases and J lost 1, with 12 bases in between. The germline gives CDR1 SEHNR, CDR2 FQNEAQ (reference sequence). CDR3 sequence reads: CASSPPDRSYEQYV. CDR3 in DNA: TGTGCCAGCAGCCCTCCGGACAGATCCTACGAGCAGTACGTC.

The genes are TRBV7-8 and TRBJ2-3, with 10 bases matching TRBD2. V shed 1 base and J 2 bases; nucleotides not matched to a gene: 15. Germline values: CDR1 SGHVS, CDR2 FQNEAQ. This CDR3 comprises 20 residues. CDR3 sequence (DNA): TGTGCCAGCAGCTTAGAGATAGCGGGGGGACACCAAACGTCCACAGATACGCAGTATTTT. It translates to CASSLEIAGGHQTSTDTQYF. Drawing the rest from reference TRBV7-8 and TRBJ2-3, the complete variable domain is GAGVSQSPRYKVAKRGQDVALRCDPISGHVSLFWYQQALGQGPEFLTYFQNEAQLDKSGLPSDRFFAERPEGSVSTLKIQRTQQEDSAVYLCASSLEIAGGHQTSTDTQYFGPGTRLTVL.

This clone was seen only a few times. Other DNA sequences of this sample code for an identical CDR3. V usage is TRBV15 and J usage is TRBJ1-2, with D possibly matching TRBD1 (5 bases). Germline CDR1 LNHNV, CDR2 YYDKDF (reference sequence). CDR3 size: 14 residues. V was pared by 0 bases and J by 5 bases, with 10 bases between. CDR3 sequence: CATSRDRGAYGYTF. The DNA for the CDR3 is TGTGCCACCAGCAGAGATCGCGGGGCGTATGGCTACACCTTC.

The chain couples TRBV18 to TRBJ1-2, with 7 bases matching TRBD1. There are 15 residues in the CDR3. In germline, CDR1 is KGHSH, CDR2 LQKENI. Trimming removed 6 bases from V and 6 bases from J; junction bases left unmatched: 13. The CDR3 DNA is TGTGCCAGCTCTTTGGGGGGACAGACTTCGGATGGCTACACCTTC. It translates to CASSLGGQTSDGYTF.

This clone was found a few times. This chain links TRBV5-1 with TRBJ1-4; 7 nucleotides line up with TRBD1. In germline, CDR1 is SGHRS, CDR2 YFSETQ. The junction had 10 bases not matched to a gene; V was cut back by 4 bases and J by 7 bases. This CDR3 has 15 residues. CDR3 DNA: TGCGCCAGCAGCCAATCCGGGACAGACGGTGAAAAACTGTTTTTT. Protein product: CASSQSGTDGEKLFF.